This T cell receptor beta chain was profiled in a study of Graves' ophthalmopathy and Graves' hyperthyroidism. Study at large: The collection of peripheral blood took place at initial diagnosis, before any treatment. General observations from the study: Thyroid clonotypes that were expanded above 0.001 frequency mostly also appeared in blood.

Germline assignment: CDR1 SGHRS and CDR2 YFSETQ. V was clipped by 1 base and J by 0 bases, with 4 bases between them. This CDR3 region has 13 residues. This clonotype was counted ten times or more. The antigen remains unidentified. Beta-chain TCR CDR3 regions were amplified from RNA transcripts. HTBI-primed first-round RT-PCR preceded second-round multiplex PCR. A single record per CDR3 protein comes from TCRdb applying MiXCR to the multiplex PCR reads. The top ten clones hold roughly 2.3% of a sample with 400,000 or so distinct CDR3 sequences, about 17% of them seen once. This chain uses TRBV5-1 with TRBJ1-1; D gene uncertain. This receptor was identified in an adult woman with stable Graves' hyperthyroidism. The specimen sequenced was peripheral blood. The CDR3 DNA is TGCGCCAGCAGCTTGTCTCTGAACACTGAAGCTTTCTTT. It is translated as CASSLSLNTEAFF.